Presented here are 22 T cell receptor beta chains from one specimen sequenced in a study of shared clonotypes between healthy human individuals. The repertoire was sequenced with immunoSEQ multiplex PCR; TCRdb's copy has only in-frame clones and lacks some. The sample lists 850,000 to 1,200,000 clones, approximately 70% seen once, with approximately 1.5% in the top ten. Material: memory CD4+ T cells sorted from blood. Subset defined: CD45RA-negative fraction. The origin of the receptors is a man younger than 30 in good health.

V and J are TRBV7-3 and TRBJ2-2; the D gene is possibly TRBD2 (5 bases). The V gene lost 5 bases and the J gene lost 5 bases, with 21 bases spanning the gap. The CDR3 runs 17 residues. Germline V gives CDR1 SGHTA, CDR2 FQGTGA. The CDR3 sequence: CASSPVPLVLSTGELFF. The CDR3 DNA reads TGTGCCAGCAGCCCAGTCCCACTAGTCCTTTCGACCGGGGAGCTGTTTTTT.

V is TRBV5-6 and J is TRBJ1-2; possibly TRBD1 for D (6 bases). Between the trimmed V and J ends, which lost 3 bases and 4 bases, there was a span of 13 bases. Looked up from germline, CDR1 is SGHDT and CDR2 is YYEEEE. The length of the CDR3 is 14 residues. The chain's CDR3 is CASSWGTGFYGYTF. In DNA form, the CDR3 reads TGTGCCAGCAGCTGGGGAACAGGGTTCTATGGCTACACCTTC.

CDR3 in DNA: TGTGCCAGTAGTACAACTAGCGGAGGGGGGACCCAGTACTTC. Translating gives CASSTTSGGGTQYF. The J gene is TRBJ2-5, the V gene TRBV19; TRBD2 matches 8 bases. The V and J ends lost 4 bases and 7 bases, in that order; junction bases with no gene match: 8. The CDR3 totals 14 residues. Germline V CDR1 and CDR2: LNHDA, SQIVND (reference sequence).

For the CDR3, the DNA is TGCGCCAGCAGCCAAGATGGGGGGGCCTGGCAGCCCCAGCATTTT. Encoded protein: CASSQDGGAWQPQHF. This chain uses TRBV4-1 with TRBJ1-5; possible D gene TRBD1, 6 bases. V lost 0 bases, J lost 7 bases, and 13 bases lay in between. The CDR3 has 15 amino acids. The germline CDR1 and CDR2 sequences are MGHRA and YSYEKL.

The V and J genes are TRBV7-9 and TRBJ1-2; D uncertain. The CDR3 has 13 amino acids. The germline CDR1 and CDR2 sequences are SEHNR and FQNEAQ (reference sequence). Trimming shortened V by 6 bases and J by 6 bases, and 14 bases separated the two germline ends. This chain's CDR3 is CASSIRAGDGYTF. CDR3 sequence (DNA): TGTGCCAGCAGTATAAGGGCGGGCGATGGCTACACCTTC.

The chain recombines TRBV4-2 with TRBJ2-7; 7 bases align to TRBD1. The CDR3 runs to 16 residues. Trimming removed 5 bases from V and 0 bases from J; junction bases left unmatched: 10. Germline-derived CDR1 and CDR2 are LGHNA and YNFKEQ. CDR3 protein: CASSSTGLLGSYEQYF. The CDR3 nucleotides are TGTGCCAGCAGCTCGACAGGGTTATTAGGCTCCTACGAGCAGTACTTC.

The V and J genes are TRBV7-8 and TRBJ1-4; perhaps TRBD1 as D (5 bases). Looked up from germline, CDR1 is SGHVS and CDR2 is FQNEAQ. The ends were cut back, 3 bases at V and 7 bases at J, with 12 bases in the middle. The CDR3 totals 14 residues. CDR3 loop: CASSFSGRGEKLFF. DNA of the CDR3: TGTGCCAGCAGCTTTTCAGGGCGCGGTGAAAAACTGTTTTTT.

This clone was seen a handful of times. The same CDR3 arises from other DNA sequences in this sample as well. The chain recombines TRBV5-1 with TRBJ2-1; no reliable D call. The CDR3 sequence is 13 residues long. V was cut by 2 bases and J by 2 bases, with 5 bases left in between. The germline V gene has CDR1 SGHRS and CDR2 YFSETQ. As DNA, the CDR3 is TGCGCCAGCAGCTTAAGAACCTACAATGAGCAGTTCTTC. Protein: CASSLRTYNEQFF.

The gene calls are TRBV7-2 and TRBJ1-2; the match to TRBD1 covers 7 bases. Looked up from germline, CDR1 is SGHTA and CDR2 is FQGNSA. The CDR3 consists of 14 residues. The V and J ends lost 2 bases and 4 bases, in that order; junction bases with no gene match: 4. The CDR3 bases are TGTGCCAGCAGCTTATTGGAGGGGGCCTATGGCTACACCTTC. Translation gives CASSLLEGAYGYTF. Using reference TRBV7-2 and TRBJ1-2 for the parts outside the CDR3, the full variable domain is GAGVSQSPSNKVTEKGKDVELRCDPISGHTALYWYRQSLGQGLEFLIYFQGNSAPDKSGLPSDRFSAERTGGSVSTLTIQRTQQEDSAVYLCASSLLEGAYGYTFGSGTRLTVV.

The rearrangement links TRBV27 to TRBJ1-2; tentatively, D is TRBD1 (5 bases). The germline V gene has CDR1 MNHEY and CDR2 SMNVEV (reference sequence). The CDR3 extends over 13 amino acids. Trimming took 8 bases from V and 3 from J, leaving 13 bases between them. The CDR3 DNA reads as TGTGCCAGCTCCCCAGGGATGGACTATGGCTACACCTTC. Translating gives CASSPGMDYGYTF.

The gene calls are TRBV13 and TRBJ2-5; 15 nucleotides line up with TRBD2. Trimming took 5 bases from V and 2 from J; bases not matched to a gene: 18. The germline CDR1 and CDR2 sequences are PRHDT and FYEKMQ (reference sequence). The CDR3 consists of 21 residues. CDR3 DNA: TGTGCCAGCAGCCTCCGCCGATCTAGGACTAGCGGGGGGGCGGGGCAAGAGACCCAGTACTTC. Residues: CASSLRRSRTSGGAGQETQYF.

This clone was observed a few times. The chain combines TRBV5-6 with TRBJ2-5; D is unclear. Germline CDR1 is SGHDT and CDR2 is YYEEEE. The CDR3 spans 15 residues. Trimming stripped 0 bases from V and 4 bases from J, with 13 bases between. The CDR3 bases are TGTGCCAGCAGCTTGGCCGCCGGGCGGATAGAGACCCAGTACTTC. Its protein product is CASSLAAGRIETQYF.

The V call is TRBV29-1, the J call TRBJ1-2; D is unresolved. The germline V and J ends were trimmed by 0 bases and 4 bases, with 9 bases remaining between them. CDR1 is SQVTM, CDR2 ANQGSEA, per germline. This CDR3 region has 13 residues. The CDR3 reads CSVEEGSSYGYTF. The CDR3 coding sequence is TGCAGCGTTGAAGAGGGTAGCAGCTATGGCTACACCTTC.

This CDR3 reads CASDTGTGLYEQYF. CDR3 DNA: TGCGCCAGCGACACCGGGACAGGGTTATACGAGCAGTACTTC. The chain joins TRBV5-1 to TRBJ2-7; 9 bases agree with TRBD1. Per the germline V gene, CDR1 is SGHRS and CDR2 is YFSETQ. The V gene end was trimmed by 7 bases and the J gene end by 4 bases; junction bases not matched to a gene: 9. The CDR3 sequence is 14 residues long.

The chain uses TRBV21-1 and TRBJ2-1; the table assigns TRBD1, which was not confirmed against the DNA. TRBV21-1 is a pseudogene segment. The CDR3 is made up of 17 amino acids. The CDR3 DNA reads TGTGCCAGCAGCAAAGCGCGTCGGACAGGGGATAGTAATGAGCAGTTCTTC. It translates to CASSKARRTGDSNEQFF.

This clone appeared once. This chain connects TRBV30 to TRBJ1-2; D not certain. Germline V CDR1 and CDR2: GTSNPN, SVGIG (reference sequence). The CDR3 has 15 amino acids. Trimming stripped 5 bases from V and 0 bases from J, with 16 bases between. The CDR3 DNA reads TGTGCCTGGGACGGCCAGGCCCAAACTAACTATGGCTACACCTTC. Translated, it gives CAWDGQAQTNYGYTF.

The rearrangement uses TRBV5-4 and TRBJ2-5; possible D gene TRBD1, 6 bases. Germline V gene sequence: CDR1 SGHNT, CDR2 YYREEE (reference sequence). The CDR3 runs 14 residues. The V end lost 0 bases, the J end lost 6 bases, and 12 bases lay between the germline ends. The CDR3 reads CASSLDRVEKTQYF. As DNA, the CDR3 is TGTGCCAGCAGCTTGGACAGGGTAGAAAAGACCCAGTACTTC.

The CDR3 DNA sequence: TGTGCCAGCAGTGTTCTTCAGGGGGCTAACTATGGCTACACCTTC. Translating gives CASSVLQGANYGYTF. The genes are TRBV6-1 and TRBJ1-2; 7 bases map to TRBD1. The CDR3 sequence is 15 residues long. Germline V lookup: CDR1 MNHNS, CDR2 SASEGT. The V segment lost 4 bases and the J segment 0 bases; nucleotides outside the gene matches: 5.

This clone was picked up a small number of times. The chain links TRBV4-2 to TRBJ2-7, with D unclear. CDR3 length: 15 residues. CDR1 and CDR2 (germline): LGHNA, YNFKEQ. V was pared by 5 bases and J by 4 bases, with 18 bases between. This chain's CDR3 is CASSADFGPTYEQYF. The DNA of the CDR3 is TGTGCCAGCAGCGCTGACTTTGGGCCTACTTACGAGCAGTACTTC.

V is TRBV6-1 and J is TRBJ2-7; 8 nucleotides line up with TRBD2. Germline CDR1 MNHNS, CDR2 SASEGT. Trimming took 7 bases from V and 3 from J; bases not matched to a gene: 11. This CDR3 region has 15 residues. The CDR3 DNA sequence: TGTGCCAGCACGGGGGAGGGACTAGTTTACTACGAGCAGTACTTC. Its protein is CASTGEGLVYYEQYF.

In its sample, this clone was seen a few times. The chain has TRBV7-2 and TRBJ1-6, with 8 nucleotides matching TRBD1. The ends lost 7 bases at V and 9 bases at J; junction bases unmatched: 8. The CDR3 is 14 residues long. Germline values: CDR1 SGHTA, CDR2 FQGNSA. The CDR3 reads CASKDRQGSSPLHF. The CDR3 DNA reads as TGTGCCAGCAAGGACCGACAGGGGAGTTCACCCCTCCACTTT.

Concerning this clone: This may come from a read error, since a much larger clone is one base off. In the same sample, other DNA sequences code for this CDR3. V usage is TRBV7-2 and J usage is TRBJ2-7; 8 nucleotides match TRBD2. CDR3 length: 13 amino acids. V lost 3 bases to trimming and J lost 3 bases; unmatched junction nucleotides: 1. Germline CDR1 SGHTA, CDR2 FQGNSA. The CDR3 region has the DNA TGTGCCAGCAGCTTGGCGGGGGGCTACGAGCAGTACTTC. Its translation: CASSLAGGYEQYF.